This TCR beta chain was sequenced for a study of T and B cells in COVID-19 patients. Study as a whole: Active-infection patients were older, median 67 years, than recovered patients, median about 37 years. Study results and caveats: Sorted SARS-CoV-2-responsive or tetramer+ T cells and CD4+, regulatory and CD8+ subsets were not yet sequenced.

Germline V gives CDR1 DFQATT, CDR2 SNEGSKA (reference sequence). Trimming cost V 5 bases and J 4 bases, with 15 bases left between them. This CDR3 comprises 13 residues. Multiplex PCR with BIOMED2 TRB-A/B primer pools amplified TRB rearrangements. Each CDR3 protein is one row after TCRdb ran MiXCR on the multiplex PCR reads. This sample has under 6,000 distinct CDR3 sequences, with 25% to 35% found just once. With respect to this clonotype: The antigen remains unidentified.

Each TRB amplification used about 230-550 ng of genomic DNA from blood. This clonotype originated in a human donor with active COVID-19. Sequenced sample: blood. V is TRBV20-1 and J is TRBJ2-7; D uncertain. This CDR3 is CSAPPQTGYEQYF. CDR3 sequence (DNA): TGCAGTGCTCCCCCTCAGACCGGGTACGAGCAGTACTTC.